This TCR beta chain came from a study of Ad26.COV2.S vaccination and SARS-CoV-2 variants. The germline CDR1 and CDR2 sequences are SEHNR and FQNEAQ (reference sequence). The CDR3 sequence is 15 residues long. V shed 5 bases and J shed 0 bases, with 11 bases lying between them. Using immunoSEQ multiplex PCR, the repertoire was profiled, and TCRdb retains in-frame clones only, with some absent. In the table there are 300,000 to 400,000 clones, 88% of which are singletons. Noted treatment: roughly 18 received Ad26.COV2.S at low or high dose, single or two shots; five or six received placebo; per-sample allocation not given. After the first vaccine or placebo injection, samples were drawn on day 63.

This receptor was identified in a person between 18 and 65 years old who received the Ad26.COV2.S COVID-19 vaccine or a placebo. The chain links TRBV7-9 to TRBJ1-3; D perhaps matches TRBD1 (5 bases). The source material was peripheral blood, sampled in a trial of Ad26.COV2.S vaccine versus placebo. The DNA for the CDR3 is TGTGCCAGCAGCGCCTTCAGGGTCTCTGGAAACACCATATATTTT. Protein sequence: CASSAFRVSGNTIYF.